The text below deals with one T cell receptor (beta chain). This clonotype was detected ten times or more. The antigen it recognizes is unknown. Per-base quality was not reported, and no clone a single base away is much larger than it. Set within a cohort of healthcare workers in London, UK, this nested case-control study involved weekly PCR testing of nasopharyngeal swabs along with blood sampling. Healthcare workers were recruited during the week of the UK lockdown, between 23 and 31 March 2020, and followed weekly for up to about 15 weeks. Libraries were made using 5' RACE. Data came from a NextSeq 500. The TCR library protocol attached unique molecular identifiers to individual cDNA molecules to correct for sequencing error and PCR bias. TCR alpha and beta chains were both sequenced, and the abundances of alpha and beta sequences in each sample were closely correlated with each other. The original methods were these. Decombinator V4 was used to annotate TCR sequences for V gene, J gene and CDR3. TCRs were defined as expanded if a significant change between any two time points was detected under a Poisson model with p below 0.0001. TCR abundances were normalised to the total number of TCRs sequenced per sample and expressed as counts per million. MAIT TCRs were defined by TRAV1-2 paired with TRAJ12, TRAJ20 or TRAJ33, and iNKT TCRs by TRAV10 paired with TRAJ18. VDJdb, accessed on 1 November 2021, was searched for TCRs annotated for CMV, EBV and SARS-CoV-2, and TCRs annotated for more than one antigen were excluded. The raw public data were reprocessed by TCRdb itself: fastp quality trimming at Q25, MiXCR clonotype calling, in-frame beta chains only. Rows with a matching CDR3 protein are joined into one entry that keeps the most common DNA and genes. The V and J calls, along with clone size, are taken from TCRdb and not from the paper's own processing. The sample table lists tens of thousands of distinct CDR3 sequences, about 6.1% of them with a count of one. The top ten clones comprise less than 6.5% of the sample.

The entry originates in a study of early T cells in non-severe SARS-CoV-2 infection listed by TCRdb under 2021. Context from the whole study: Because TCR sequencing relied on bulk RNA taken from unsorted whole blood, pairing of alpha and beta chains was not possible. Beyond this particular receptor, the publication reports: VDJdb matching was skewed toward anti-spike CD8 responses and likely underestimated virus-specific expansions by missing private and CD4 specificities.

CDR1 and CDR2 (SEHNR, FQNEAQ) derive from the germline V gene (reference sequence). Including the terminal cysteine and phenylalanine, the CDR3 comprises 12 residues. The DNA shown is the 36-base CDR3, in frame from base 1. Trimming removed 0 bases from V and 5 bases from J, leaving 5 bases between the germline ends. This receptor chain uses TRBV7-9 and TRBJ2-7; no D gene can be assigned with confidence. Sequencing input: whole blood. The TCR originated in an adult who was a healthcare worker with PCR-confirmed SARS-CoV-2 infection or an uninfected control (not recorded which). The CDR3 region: CASSLAKDEQYF. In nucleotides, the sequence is TGTGCCAGCAGCTTAGCGAAGGACGAGCAGTACTTC.